Detailed here is one T cell receptor (beta chain). The antigen is not known. Produced via immunoSEQ multiplex PCR; TCRdb's table is partial and in-frame only. The repertoire has nearly 2 million clones, about 95% of them found once; the top ten carry under 1.5%. The data were taken from a study of shared clonotypes between healthy human individuals. Broader study findings: Non-shared clonotypes had lower generation probabilities than clonotypes shared by all four sorted-subset donors.

Terminally differentiated effector memory CD45RA+ cells were excluded by CCR7 positive selection of CD45RO-negative cells. The CDR3 length is 14 residues. Germline V gene sequence: CDR1 SGDLS, CDR2 YYNGEE. The germline V and J ends were trimmed by 4 bases and 6 bases, with 16 bases remaining between them. The chain couples TRBV9 to TRBJ1-1; D gene ambiguous. The receptor was isolated from a man between 18 and 29 years old in good health. The sample taken for sequencing was naive CD8+ T cells sorted from blood. Here the CDR3 DNA reads TGTGCCAGCAGCCCGTCCCTAGTGGACGCTGAAGCTTTCTTT. It is translated as CASSPSLVDAEAFF.